The sample holds many counts of the clone carrying this TCR beta chain. Its target is unknown. Researchers amplified the TCR beta CDR3 regions from RNA transcripts. When the TCR CDR3 underwent first-round RT-PCR, the HTBI primer set was used. TCRdb called the multiplex PCR reads again in MiXCR, with one record for every CDR3 protein. The sample holds about 500,000 distinct CDR3 sequences, about 16% seen once. The sample is drawn from a study of T cells in Graves' hyperthyroidism and ophthalmopathy. General study points: In the analysis, a 13 V-J model separated ophthalmopathy from stable hyperthyroidism.

A roughly 10 ml volume of fresh peripheral blood provided the PBMCs. The source is a woman aged 25 to 45 with Graves' ophthalmopathy. Sequences were obtained from blood.

The CDR3 sequence: CASSLEVSSAHKDTQYF. The CDR3 nucleotides are TGTGCCAGCAGTTTAGAGGTGTCTAGCGCACACAAAGATACGCAGTATTTT. J is TRBJ2-3 and V is TRBV27, with D possibly being TRBD2 (6 bases). The germline V and J ends were trimmed by 2 bases and 5 bases, with 20 bases remaining between them. Germline V gene data show CDR1 as MNHEY and CDR2 as SMNVEV (reference sequence). The CDR3 runs 17 residues.